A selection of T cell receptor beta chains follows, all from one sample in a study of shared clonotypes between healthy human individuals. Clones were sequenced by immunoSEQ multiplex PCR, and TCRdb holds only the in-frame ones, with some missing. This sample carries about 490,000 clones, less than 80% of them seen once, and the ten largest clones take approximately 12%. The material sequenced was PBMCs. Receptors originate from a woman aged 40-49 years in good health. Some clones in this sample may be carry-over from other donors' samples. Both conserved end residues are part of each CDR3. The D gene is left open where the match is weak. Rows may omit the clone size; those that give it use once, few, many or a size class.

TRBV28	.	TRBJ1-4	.	CASRGGRENEKLFF	TGTGCCAGCAGGGGGGGACGGGAGAATGAAAAACTGTTTTTT
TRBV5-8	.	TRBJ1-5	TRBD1	CASSLVTGGPNQPQHF	TGTGCCAGCAGCTTGGTTACAGGGGGCCCTAATCAGCCCCAGCATTTT
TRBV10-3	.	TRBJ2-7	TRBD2	CAISDISGRGSYEQYF	TGTGCCATCAGTGACATAAGCGGGAGGGGCTCCTACGAGCAGTACTTC
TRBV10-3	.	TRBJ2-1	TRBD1	CAIRGTGPSYNEQFF	TGTGCCATCAGGGGGACAGGACCCTCCTACAATGAGCAGTTCTTC
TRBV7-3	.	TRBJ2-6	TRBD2	CASHPGGGANVLTF	TGTGCCAGCCACCCGGGGGGTGGGGCCAACGTCCTGACTTTC
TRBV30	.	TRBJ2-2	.	CAWSVGVTGELFF	TGTGCCTGGAGTGTAGGAGTCACCGGGGAGCTGTTTTTT
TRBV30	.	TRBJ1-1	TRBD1	CATRTGVLAFF	TGTGCCACGCGAACAGGGGTTTTGGCTTTCTTT
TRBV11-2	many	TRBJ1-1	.	CASSLQFNSEAFF	TGTGCCAGCAGCTTACAGTTCAATTCTGAAGCTTTCTTT
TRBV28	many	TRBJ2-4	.	CASSYQSGWYF	TGTGCCAGCAGTTACCAGAGCGGGTGGTACTTC
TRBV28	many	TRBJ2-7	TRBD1	CASSPYPGQGYEQYF	TGTGCCAGCAGTCCGTACCCGGGACAGGGCTACGAGCAGTACTTC
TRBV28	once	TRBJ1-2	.	CASTSGASNYGYTF	TGTGCCAGCACCTCCGGGGCGTCGAACTATGGCTACACCTTC
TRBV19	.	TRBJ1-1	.	CASSILGRFAFF	TGTGCCAGTAGTATCCTGGGAAGGTTCGCTTTCTTT
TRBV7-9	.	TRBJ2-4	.	CASSLARGAHIQYF	TGTGCCAGCAGCTTAGCCAGGGGGGCTCACATTCAGTACTTC
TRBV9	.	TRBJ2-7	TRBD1	CASSVDRGPYEQYF	TGTGCCAGCAGCGTAGACAGGGGTCCCTACGAGCAGTACTTC
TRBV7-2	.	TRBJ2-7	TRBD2	CASSLGLAGGEQYF	TGTGCCAGCAGCTTGGGACTAGCGGGAGGCGAGCAGTACTTC
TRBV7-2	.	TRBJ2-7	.	CASSPGLGSYEQYF	TGTGCCAGCAGCCCCGGACTGGGCTCCTACGAGCAGTACTTC
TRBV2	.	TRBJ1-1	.	CASTSFGTMNTEAFF	TGTGCCAGCACTTCATTCGGGACAATGAACACTGAAGCTTTCTTT